This paragraph reports one T cell receptor (beta chain). This clonotype was detected only once. Its antigen is not yet known. One base away there is no much larger clone; base qualities are not given. One read offers little support. Ends trimmed: V by 5 bases, J by 6 bases; bases unmatched to a gene: 9. The CDR3 measures 16 amino acids from cysteine to phenylalanine. The entry retains the CDR3 DNA only, 48 bases that are in frame from base 1. CDR1 and CDR2 are read off the germline V gene (reference sequence) as LNHDA and SQIVND. Peripheral blood CD8+ and CD4+ T cells from healthy donors, Susac syndrome patients and multiple sclerosis patients were profiled using high-throughput TCR beta sequencing. Multiple sclerosis controls were treatment-naive patients with stable or active relapsing-remitting disease fulfilling revised McDonald criteria. Bulk CD8+ and CD4+ T cells were purified by magnetic negative isolation, while CD8+ TEMRA cells were enriched using FACS. Blood was collected in EDTA tubes and processed within 24 hours, with PBMCs isolated through density gradient centrifugation. PBMCs intended for TCR sequencing were cryopreserved in liquid nitrogen and thawed later in a water bath at 37 degrees C. The sorted or isolated CD4+, CD8+ and CD8+ TEMRA cells reached a purity of at least 90%.

This record belongs to a study of CD8 T cells in Susac syndrome (dated by TCRdb to the late 2010s). Background on the whole study: Whether CD8+ T cell activation and differentiation in Susac syndrome was antigen driven was tested using repertoire sequencing. CD8+ T cell repertoire clonality was compared between fewer than 13 healthy donors, approximately 14 Susac syndrome patients and about 15 multiple sclerosis patients.

Results the study describes overall, beyond this receptor: The number of individuals in the TCR sequencing and HLA analysis was acknowledged as relatively small.

RNA was extracted with the RNeasy kit and roughly 0.45 to 1 ug was reverse transcribed using random hexamers. The immunoSEQ multiplex PCR assay, covering 54 Vbeta and 13 Jbeta segments, was used to amplify TCR beta CDR3 regions. PCR amplification bias was corrected using a synthetic template baseline for primer optimization and computational correction. Turning to the authors' computational methods: Reads were assigned to V, D and J genes according to IMGT and analyzed in immunoSEQ Analyzer, with only productive sequences retained. To calculate clonality, Shannon entropy was normalized by log2 of the number of productive unique sequences and then subtracted from one. For each patient and control, public and private clones were evaluated among the 100 most prevalent clones. Susac-specific clones were defined as absent from healthy and MS cohorts, 1052 published viral clones and other ImmuneACCESS disease sequences. TCRdb cleaned the public reads at Q25 with fastp, built clones with MiXCR and kept in-frame beta chains. One record per CDR3 amino acid sequence lists the most common genes and DNA. The V and J calls were not made by the authors but by TCRdb's processing. This sample lists 250,000 to 300,000 distinct CDR3 sequences; around nine tenths were detected once. The ten largest clones represent around 0.18% of the sample.

The sequence came from a human donor with multiple sclerosis. The sequenced sample was CD8+ T cells from PBMCs. This sequence uses TRBV19 and TRBJ2-2; 10 nucleotides in the junction match TRBD2. The DNA sequence follows: TGTGCCAGTAGTTGGGCTAGCGGGAGAAGTTCCGGGGAGCTGTTTTTT. Protein translation: CASSWASGRSSGELFF.